This T cell receptor beta chain came from a study of beta chain features in type 1 diabetes. About the research overall: Patient and healthy donor groups were alike in age, gender and cell yields.

This CDR3 region has 15 residues. Looked up from germline, CDR1 is SGDLS and CDR2 is YYNGEE. Trimming removed 0 bases from V and 4 bases from J, with 11 bases in between. Overall study results and limits: In every one of the four CD4+ subsets, TCRB CDR3s were moderately but significantly shorter in Type 1 diabetes patients.

With respect to this clone: Its antigen is as yet unknown.

cDNA synthesis used the whole RNA isolate, giving expressed TCRB sequences. Profiled with immunoSEQ multiplex PCR; TCRdb holds only in-frame clones, not every one. The data contain 630,000 or so clones, around 15% of them singletons. Sequenced sample: naive CD4+ T cells from blood. V usage is TRBV9 and J usage is TRBJ2-1; the D gene could be TRBD1 or TRBD2 (5 bases each). The receptor was derived from a man between 18 and 29 years old with type 1 diabetes. CDR3: CASSVGGTDYNEQFF. CDR3 in DNA: TGTGCCAGCAGCGTAGGTGGGACGGATTACAATGAGCAGTTCTTC.